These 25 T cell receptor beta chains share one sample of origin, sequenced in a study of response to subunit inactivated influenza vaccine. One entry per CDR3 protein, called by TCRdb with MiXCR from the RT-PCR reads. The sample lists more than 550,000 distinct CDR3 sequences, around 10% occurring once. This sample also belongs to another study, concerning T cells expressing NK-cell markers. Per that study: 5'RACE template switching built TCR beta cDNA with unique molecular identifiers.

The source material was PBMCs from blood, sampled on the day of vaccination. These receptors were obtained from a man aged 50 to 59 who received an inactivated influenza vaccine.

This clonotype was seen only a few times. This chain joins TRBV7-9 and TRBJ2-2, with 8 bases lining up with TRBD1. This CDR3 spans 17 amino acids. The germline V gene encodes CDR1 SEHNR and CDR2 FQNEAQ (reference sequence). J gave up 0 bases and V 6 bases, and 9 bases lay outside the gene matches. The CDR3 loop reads CASSLIQGGSNTGELFF. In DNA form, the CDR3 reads TGTGCCAGCAGTCTAATACAGGGGGGATCGAACACCGGGGAGCTGTTTTTT.

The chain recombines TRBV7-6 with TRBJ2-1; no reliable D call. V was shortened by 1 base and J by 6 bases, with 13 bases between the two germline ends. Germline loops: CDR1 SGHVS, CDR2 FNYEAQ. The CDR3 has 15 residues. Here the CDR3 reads CASSLEGNGINEQFF. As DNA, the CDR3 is TGTGCCAGCAGCTTAGAAGGAAACGGCATCAATGAGCAGTTCTTC.

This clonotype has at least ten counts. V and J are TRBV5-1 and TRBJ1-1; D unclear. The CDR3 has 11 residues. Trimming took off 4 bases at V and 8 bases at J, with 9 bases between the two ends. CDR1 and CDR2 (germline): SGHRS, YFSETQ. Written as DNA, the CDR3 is TGCGCCAGCAGCGTTGGCAGAGAAGCTTTCTTT. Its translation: CASSVGREAFF.

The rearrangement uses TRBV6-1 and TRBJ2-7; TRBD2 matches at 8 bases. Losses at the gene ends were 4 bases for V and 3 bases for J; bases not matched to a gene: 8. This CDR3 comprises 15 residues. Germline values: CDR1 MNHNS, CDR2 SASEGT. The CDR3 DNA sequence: TGTGCCAGCAGTGGAACTAGCGGAGTGGTCTACGAGCAGTACTTC. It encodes CASSGTSGVVYEQYF.

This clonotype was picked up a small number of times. The CDR3 sequence: CASSLDRAANSPLHF. The CDR3 DNA is TGTGCCAGCAGTTTGGACAGGGCGGCTAATTCACCCCTCCACTTT. V and J are TRBV28 and TRBJ1-6; 8 bases are a match to TRBD1. The CDR3 loop spans 15 amino acids. In germline, CDR1 is MDHEN, CDR2 SYDVKM. Unmatched junction bases numbered 4, after V lost 3 bases and J lost 6 bases.

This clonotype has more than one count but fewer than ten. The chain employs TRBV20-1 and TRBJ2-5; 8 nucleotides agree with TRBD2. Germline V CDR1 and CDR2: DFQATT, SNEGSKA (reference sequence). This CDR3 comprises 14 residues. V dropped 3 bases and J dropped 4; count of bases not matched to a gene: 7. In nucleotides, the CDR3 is TGCAGTGCTAGCGGGGGGGCGTTTTTAGAGACCCAGTACTTC. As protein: CSASGGAFLETQYF.

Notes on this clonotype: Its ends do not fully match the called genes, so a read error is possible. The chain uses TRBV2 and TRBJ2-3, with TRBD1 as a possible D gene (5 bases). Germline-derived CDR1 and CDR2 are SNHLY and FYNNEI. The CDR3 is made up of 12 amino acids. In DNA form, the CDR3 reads TGTACCAGCAGTGGCGACAGAGATACGCAGTATTTT. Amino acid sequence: CTSSGDRDTQYF.

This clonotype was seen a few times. Here the CDR3 reads CASSLGLFTGGEQYF. DNA for the CDR3: TGTGCCAGCAGCTTAGGCCTTTTTACAGGGGGCGAGCAGTACTTC. V gene TRBV7-8 combines with J gene TRBJ2-7, with TRBD1 matching over 8 bases. This CDR3 is built from 15 residues. Losses at the gene ends were 1 base for V and 6 bases for J; bases not matched to a gene: 8. In germline, CDR1 is SGHVS, CDR2 FQNEAQ. Variable domain in full (rest from reference TRBV7-8 and TRBJ2-7): GAGVSQSPRYKVAKRGQDVALRCDPISGHVSLFWYQQALGQGPEFLTYFQNEAQLDKSGLPSDRFFAERPEGSVSTLKIQRTQQEDSAVYLCASSLGLFTGGEQYFGPGTRLTVT.

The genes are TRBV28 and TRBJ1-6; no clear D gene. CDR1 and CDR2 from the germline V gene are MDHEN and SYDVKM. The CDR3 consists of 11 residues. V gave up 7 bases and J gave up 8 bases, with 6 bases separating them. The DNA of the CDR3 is TGTGCCAGCACAGCCGATTCACCCCTCCACTTT. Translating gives CASTADSPLHF.

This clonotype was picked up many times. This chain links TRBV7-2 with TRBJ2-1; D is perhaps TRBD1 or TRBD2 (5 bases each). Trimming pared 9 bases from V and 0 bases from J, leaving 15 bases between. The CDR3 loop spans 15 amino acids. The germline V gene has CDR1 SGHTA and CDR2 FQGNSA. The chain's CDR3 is CASRDRLSSYNEQFF. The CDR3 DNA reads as TGTGCCAGTCGGGACCGACTTAGCTCCTACAATGAGCAGTTCTTC.

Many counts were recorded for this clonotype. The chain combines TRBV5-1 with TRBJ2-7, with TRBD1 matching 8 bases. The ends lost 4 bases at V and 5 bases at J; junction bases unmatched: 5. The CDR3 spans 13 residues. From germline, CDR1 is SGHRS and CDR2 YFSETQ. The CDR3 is CASSRDRSNEQYF. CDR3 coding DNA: TGCGCCAGCAGCCGGGACAGGAGCAACGAGCAGTACTTC. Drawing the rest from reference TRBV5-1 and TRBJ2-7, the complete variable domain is KAGVTQTPRYLIKTRGQQVTLSCSPISGHRSVSWYQQTPGQGLQFLFEYFSETQRNKGNFPGRFSGRQFSNSRSEMNVSTLELGDSALYLCASSRDRSNEQYFGPGTRLTVT.

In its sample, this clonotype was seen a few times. The CDR3 DNA follows: TGTGCCAGCAGCAACGGACTAGCGGGAGGGTTATACCAAGAGACCCAGTACTTC. Translated: CASSNGLAGGLYQETQYF. The chain couples TRBV28 to TRBJ2-5; 15 nucleotides align to TRBD2. CDR1 is MDHEN, CDR2 SYDVKM, per germline. The CDR3 runs 18 residues. The J segment lost 0 bases and the V segment lost 6 bases, leaving 8 bases of the junction unmatched.

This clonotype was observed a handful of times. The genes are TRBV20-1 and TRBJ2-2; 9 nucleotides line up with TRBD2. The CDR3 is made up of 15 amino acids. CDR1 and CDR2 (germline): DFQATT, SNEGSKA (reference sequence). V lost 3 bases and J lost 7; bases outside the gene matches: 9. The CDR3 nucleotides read TGCAGTGCTAGCGGCGCGCGGGGGGGCGGCGGGGAGCTGTTTTTT. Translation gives CSASGARGGGGELFF.

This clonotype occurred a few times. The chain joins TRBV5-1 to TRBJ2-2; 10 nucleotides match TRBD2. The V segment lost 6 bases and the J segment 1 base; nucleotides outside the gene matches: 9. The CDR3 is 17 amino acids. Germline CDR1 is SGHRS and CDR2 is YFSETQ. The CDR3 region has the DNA TGCGCCAGCACCAGTAGCGGACTAGCGGTGAACACCGGGGAGCTGTTTTTT. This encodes CASTSSGLAVNTGELFF. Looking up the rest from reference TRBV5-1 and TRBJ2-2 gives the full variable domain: KAGVTQTPRYLIKTRGQQVTLSCSPISGHRSVSWYQQTPGQGLQFLFEYFSETQRNKGNFPGRFSGRQFSNSRSEMNVSTLELGDSALYLCASTSSGLAVNTGELFFGEGSRLTVL.

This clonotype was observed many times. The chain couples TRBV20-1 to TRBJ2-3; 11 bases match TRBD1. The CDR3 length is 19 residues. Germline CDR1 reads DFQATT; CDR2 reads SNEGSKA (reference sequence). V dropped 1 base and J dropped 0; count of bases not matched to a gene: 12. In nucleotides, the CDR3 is TGCAGTGCTAGAGCCCTCGGACAGGGGGCATCTTTTAGCACAGATACGCAGTATTTT. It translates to CSARALGQGASFSTDTQYF.

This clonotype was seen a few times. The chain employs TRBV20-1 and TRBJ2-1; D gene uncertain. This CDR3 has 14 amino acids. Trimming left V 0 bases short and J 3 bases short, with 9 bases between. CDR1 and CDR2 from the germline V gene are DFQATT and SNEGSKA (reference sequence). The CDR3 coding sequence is TGCAGTGCTAGAGATCGGCAGGTCTACAATGAGCAGTTCTTC. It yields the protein CSARDRQVYNEQFF.

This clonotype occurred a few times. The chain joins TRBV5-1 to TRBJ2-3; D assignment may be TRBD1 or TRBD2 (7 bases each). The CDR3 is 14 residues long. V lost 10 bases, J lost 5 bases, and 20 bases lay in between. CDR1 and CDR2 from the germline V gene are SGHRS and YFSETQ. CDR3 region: CASSGGALRDTQYF. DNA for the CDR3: TGCGCCTCCTCAGGGGGGGCCTTAAGAGATACGCAGTATTTT.

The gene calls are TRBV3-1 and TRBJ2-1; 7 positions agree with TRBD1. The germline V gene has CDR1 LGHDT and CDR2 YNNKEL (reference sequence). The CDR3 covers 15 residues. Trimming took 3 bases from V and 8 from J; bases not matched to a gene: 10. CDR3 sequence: CASSHFYRGRHEQFF. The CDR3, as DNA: TGTGCCAGCAGCCACTTTTACAGGGGTCGCCATGAGCAGTTCTTC.

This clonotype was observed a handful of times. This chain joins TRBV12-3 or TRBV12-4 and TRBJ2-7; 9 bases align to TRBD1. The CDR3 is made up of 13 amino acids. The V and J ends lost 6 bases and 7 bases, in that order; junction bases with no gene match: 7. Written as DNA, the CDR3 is TGTGCCAGCAGGTCATTGACAGGGGGTGAGCAGTACTTC. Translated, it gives CASRSLTGGEQYF.

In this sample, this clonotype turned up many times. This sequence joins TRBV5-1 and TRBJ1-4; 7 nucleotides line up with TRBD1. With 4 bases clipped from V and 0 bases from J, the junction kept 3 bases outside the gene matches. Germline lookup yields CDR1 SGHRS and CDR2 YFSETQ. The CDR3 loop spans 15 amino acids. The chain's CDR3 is CASSLGQATNEKLFF. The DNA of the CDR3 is TGCGCCAGCAGCCTAGGACAGGCAACTAATGAAAAACTGTTTTTT.

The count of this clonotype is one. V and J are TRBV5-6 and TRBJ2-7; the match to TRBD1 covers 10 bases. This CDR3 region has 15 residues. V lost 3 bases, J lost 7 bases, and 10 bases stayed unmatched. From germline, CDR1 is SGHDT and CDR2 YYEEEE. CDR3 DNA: TGTGCCAGCAGCTGGGGACAGGGGCTCTGGGGGGAGCAGTACTTC. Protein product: CASSWGQGLWGEQYF.

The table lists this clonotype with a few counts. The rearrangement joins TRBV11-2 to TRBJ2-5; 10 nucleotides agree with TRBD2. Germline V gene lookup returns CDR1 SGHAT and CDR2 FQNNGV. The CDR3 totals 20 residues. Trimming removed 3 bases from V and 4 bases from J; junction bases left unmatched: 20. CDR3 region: CASSLFGVRWTSGEGETQYF. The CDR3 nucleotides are TGTGCCAGCAGCTTGTTCGGAGTGCGTTGGACTAGCGGCGAGGGAGAGACCCAGTACTTC.

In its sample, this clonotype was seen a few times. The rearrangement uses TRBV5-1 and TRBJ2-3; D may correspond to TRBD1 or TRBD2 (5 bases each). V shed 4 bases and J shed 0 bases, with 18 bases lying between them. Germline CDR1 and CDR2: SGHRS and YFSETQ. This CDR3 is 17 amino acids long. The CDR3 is CASSLGSGRSSTDTQYF. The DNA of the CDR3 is TGCGCCAGCAGCCTCGGGTCGGGGCGTTCTAGCACAGATACGCAGTATTTT. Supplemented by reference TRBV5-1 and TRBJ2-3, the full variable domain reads KAGVTQTPRYLIKTRGQQVTLSCSPISGHRSVSWYQQTPGQGLQFLFEYFSETQRNKGNFPGRFSGRQFSNSRSEMNVSTLELGDSALYLCASSLGSGRSSTDTQYFGPGTRLTVL.

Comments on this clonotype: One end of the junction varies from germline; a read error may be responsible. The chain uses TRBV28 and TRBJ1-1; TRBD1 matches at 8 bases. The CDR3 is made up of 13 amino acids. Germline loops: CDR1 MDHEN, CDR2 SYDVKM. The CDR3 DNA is TGTGCCTGCAGGGGGGACAGGTACGGTGAAGCTTTCTTT. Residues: CACRGDRYGEAFF.

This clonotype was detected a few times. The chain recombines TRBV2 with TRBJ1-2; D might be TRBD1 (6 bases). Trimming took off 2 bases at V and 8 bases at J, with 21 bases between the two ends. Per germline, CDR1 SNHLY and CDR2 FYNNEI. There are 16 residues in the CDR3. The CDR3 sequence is CASSETNLPGDRGYTF. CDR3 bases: TGTGCCAGCAGTGAAACTAATTTACCAGGGGATCGGGGCTACACCTTC. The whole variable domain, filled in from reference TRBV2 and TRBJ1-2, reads EPEVTQTPSHQVTQMGQEVILRCVPISNHLYFYWYRQILGQKVEFLVSFYNNEISEKSEIFDDQFSVERPDGSNFTLKIRSTKLEDSAMYFCASSETNLPGDRGYTFGSGTRLTVV.